These 20 T cell receptor beta chains were sequenced from one sample in a study of shared clonotypes between healthy human individuals. The data were produced by immunoSEQ multiplex PCR, yet TCRdb's version contains in-frame clones alone and is incomplete. This table has 2,500,000 or so clones, 80% to 95% appearing once. The material sequenced was naive CD4+ T cells from PBMCs. Sample subset: CD45RA+ positively selected. All receptors come from a man aged 18-30 years in good health. Some clones in this sample may be carry-over from other donors' samples.

This chain joins TRBV18 and TRBJ1-4; TRBD1 matches 10 bases. CDR3 size: 15 residues. The germline V gene has CDR1 KGHSH and CDR2 LQKENI. V dropped 5 bases and J dropped 8; count of bases not matched to a gene: 8. As DNA, the CDR3 is TGTGCCAGCTCAAGACCGGGACAGGGGATCGAAAAACTGTTTTTT. This codes for CASSRPGQGIEKLFF.

The chain recombines TRBV5-1 with TRBJ2-1, with a possible D match to TRBD2 (6 bases). The CDR3 totals 14 residues. The V end lost 5 bases, the J end lost 5 bases, and 14 bases lay between the germline ends. CDR1 and CDR2 (germline): SGHRS, YFSETQ. Here the CDR3 DNA reads TGCGCCAGCAGTCGCGGGACTCGTCACAATGAGCAGTTCTTC. Translated: CASSRGTRHNEQFF.

J is TRBJ1-4 and V is TRBV28; perhaps TRBD1 as D (5 bases). The CDR3 has 15 amino acids. CDR1 is MDHEN, CDR2 SYDVKM, per germline. V was trimmed by 5 bases and J by 7 bases, leaving 17 bases between them. The CDR3 spells CASSPPDGHLEKLFF. CDR3 DNA sequence: TGTGCCAGCAGTCCACCTGATGGACACCTTGAAAAACTGTTTTTT.

The rearrangement joins TRBV29-1 to TRBJ1-1; the D is unclear. CDR3 length: 12 amino acids. V was clipped by 7 bases and J by 0 bases, with 9 bases between them. Germline CDR1 and CDR2: SQVTM and ANQGSEA. The CDR3 DNA reads as TGCAGCGCACAGCTTATGAACACTGAAGCTTTCTTT. Encoded protein: CSAQLMNTEAFF.

This clone was seen just once. V gene TRBV6-6 combines with J gene TRBJ2-3; 8 bases match TRBD2. Per germline, CDR1 MNHNY and CDR2 SVGAGI (reference sequence). The CDR3 has 15 residues. The V and J ends lost 5 bases and 5 bases, in that order; junction bases with no gene match: 9. CDR3 DNA: TGTGCCAGCAGTACCCTCGGGGGGGTGGGAGATACGCAGTATTTT. Translating it yields CASSTLGGVGDTQYF.

On this clone itself: Different DNA sequences within this sample yield the same CDR3. The chain has TRBV18 and TRBJ2-7; D is unresolved. Trimming pared 2 bases from V and 6 bases from J, leaving 8 bases between. The CDR3 covers 12 residues. Germline CDR1 KGHSH, CDR2 LQKENI. The CDR3 region has the DNA TGTGCCAGCTCACCAGACGGTGGCGAGCAGTACTTC. It codes for CASSPDGGEQYF.

The chain recombines TRBV4-2 with TRBJ2-2, with TRBD1 matching 7 bases. This CDR3 is built from 17 residues. The germline CDR1 and CDR2 sequences are LGHNA and YNFKEQ. J lost 0 bases, V lost 4 bases, and 8 bases had no gene match. The CDR3 nucleotides are TGTGCCAGCAGCCGCCTCTTGGGACAGACGAACACCGGGGAGCTGTTTTTT. It encodes CASSRLLGQTNTGELFF.

This rearrangement joins TRBV2 to TRBJ2-5; 10 positions agree with TRBD1. V shed 6 bases, J shed 4 bases, and the junction held 8 bases outside the gene matches. Looked up from germline, CDR1 is SNHLY and CDR2 is FYNNEI. The CDR3 loop spans 15 amino acids. DNA of the CDR3: TGTGCCAGCAGCCGGGGGGACAGGGGAGGAGAGACCCAGTACTTC. It translates to CASSRGDRGGETQYF.

The chain links TRBV27 to TRBJ2-7, with D perhaps TRBD2 (6 bases). The CDR3 totals 15 residues. Germline-derived CDR1 and CDR2 are MNHEY and SMNVEV (reference sequence). The germline V and J ends were trimmed by 4 bases and 6 bases, with 19 bases remaining between them. The chain's CDR3 is CASSYLGLGDGEQYF. The CDR3 bases are TGTGCCAGCAGTTATCTGGGACTTGGGGATGGCGAGCAGTACTTC.

The CDR3 region is CASSIDYSAEQFF. The CDR3 DNA follows: TGTGCCAGTAGTATAGATTATAGTGCCGAGCAGTTCTTC. V usage is TRBV19 and J usage is TRBJ2-1; D remains unclear. This CDR3 is 13 amino acids long. V was clipped by 0 bases and J by 10 bases, with 10 bases between them. Germline values: CDR1 LNHDA, CDR2 SQIVND (reference sequence).

This chain links TRBV6-5 with TRBJ1-1; 7 nucleotides line up with TRBD1. J was trimmed by 6 bases and V by 6 bases; bases with no gene match: 10. The CDR3 has 14 amino acids. Per the germline V gene, CDR1 is MNHEY and CDR2 is SVGAGI. The CDR3 region is CASRPPRGTAEAFF. DNA of the CDR3: TGTGCCAGCAGGCCGCCGCGGGGGACAGCTGAAGCTTTCTTT.

CDR3 DNA sequence: TGCAGCGCCCTAGGACAGTTTGTATCTGAAGCTTTCTTT. Translation gives CSALGQFVSEAFF. This chain uses TRBV29-1 with TRBJ1-1; weak D call: TRBD1 (6 bases). The CDR3 extends over 13 amino acids. Trimming removed 7 bases at V and 6 bases at J, with 18 bases between. The germline V gene has CDR1 SQVTM and CDR2 ANQGSEA.

V is TRBV7-2 and J is TRBJ2-6; 10 positions match TRBD2. Germline CDR1 and CDR2: SGHTA and FQGNSA. Trimming removed 1 base from V and 2 bases from J; junction bases left unmatched: 5. The length of the CDR3 is 18 residues. The CDR3 DNA sequence: TGTGCCAGCAGCTTAGGAATGCTAGCGGGAGCTGGGGCCAACGTCCTGACTTTC. Translation gives CASSLGMLAGAGANVLTF.

V gene TRBV12-5 combines with J gene TRBJ1-2; TRBD1 matches at 7 bases. V lost 0 bases and J lost 0; bases outside the gene matches: 4. Germline CDR1 is LGHNT and CDR2 is FRNRAP. This CDR3 comprises 16 residues. The CDR3 region has the DNA TGTGCTAGTGGTTTGGTTACCGGGACAGCTAACTATGGCTACACCTTC. Encoded protein: CASGLVTGTANYGYTF.

The rearrangement uses TRBV6-5 and TRBJ2-5; D is unresolved. The CDR3 consists of 12 residues. Germline V gene lookup returns CDR1 MNHEY and CDR2 SVGAGI. Deletions cut 5 bases from V and 5 bases from J, with 9 bases between. The DNA for the CDR3 is TGTGCCAGCAGTCCCTTCGGGGAGACCCAGTACTTC. Translation: CASSPFGETQYF.

This clone has just one count. The chain recombines TRBV18 with TRBJ2-2; D is perhaps TRBD2 (6 bases). Trimming left V 3 bases short and J 3 bases short, with 14 bases between. The CDR3 sequence is 16 residues long. CDR1 KGHSH and CDR2 LQKENI come from the germline V gene. CDR3: CASSPGLALYTGELFF. The CDR3, as DNA: TGTGCCAGCTCACCCGGGCTAGCGCTGTACACCGGGGAGCTGTTTTTT.

The chain recombines TRBV27 with TRBJ2-6; TRBD1 agrees at 7 bases. Germline V lookup: CDR1 MNHEY, CDR2 SMNVEV (reference sequence). V lost 4 bases, J lost 3 bases, and 3 bases stayed unmatched. The CDR3 loop spans 15 amino acids. The CDR3 DNA sequence: TGTGCCAGCAGTTGGACAGGATTTGGGGCCAACGTCCTGACTTTC. It translates to CASSWTGFGANVLTF.

The rearrangement links TRBV15 to TRBJ2-7; 9 positions match TRBD1. This CDR3 contains 17 residues. Germline lookup yields CDR1 LNHNV and CDR2 YYDKDF (reference sequence). With 0 bases clipped from V and 0 bases from J, the junction kept 6 bases outside the gene matches. CDR3 protein: CATSRDRMTGGSYEQYF. The CDR3 DNA reads as TGTGCCACCAGCAGAGACAGAATGACAGGGGGCTCCTACGAGCAGTACTTC.

As concerns this clone: Other nucleotide sequences in the sample specify the same CDR3. This chain links TRBV5-8 with TRBJ2-7; D might be TRBD2 (5 bases). Germline CDR1 reads SGHTS; CDR2 reads YDEGEE. The CDR3 covers 15 residues. V was pared by 0 bases and J by 4 bases, with 14 bases between. The DNA of the CDR3 is TGTGCCAGCAGCTTGGAGGCGGGTTCGAGTTACGAGCAGTACTTC. This translates into CASSLEAGSSYEQYF.

This clone was seen a few times. This chain connects TRBV28 to TRBJ2-3; D is unresolved. The V end lost 6 bases, the J end lost 8 bases, and 9 bases lay between the germline ends. CDR1 MDHEN and CDR2 SYDVKM come from the germline V gene. The CDR3 length is 11 residues. In DNA form, the CDR3 reads TGTGCCAGCAGCATTAAGGGTACGCAGTATTTT. As protein: CASSIKGTQYF.